Shown below are 20 T cell receptor beta chains from a single sample sequenced in a study of blood T cell repertoires in COVID-19. The method was immunoSEQ multiplex PCR; TCRdb's version includes in-frame clones alone and lacks a portion of them. The data hold hundreds of thousands of clones, with over 70% observed a single time. Sequenced: peripheral blood. The receptors come from a woman aged 40 to 55 who had recovered from COVID-19.

CDR3 residues: CAWSPGRIGGIEFNEKLFF. CDR3 nucleotide sequence: TGTGCCTGGAGCCCAGGAAGGATCGGGGGAATCGAGTTTAATGAAAAACTGTTTTTT. This chain connects TRBV30 to TRBJ1-4, with D possibly TRBD1 on 5 matching bases. Trimming removed 3 bases at V and 4 bases at J, with 27 bases between. Germline CDR1 reads GTSNPN; CDR2 reads SVGIG (reference sequence). There are 19 residues in the CDR3.

V usage is TRBV7-3 and J usage is TRBJ2-7, with a weak D call TRBD1 (5 bases). V was clipped by 3 bases and J by 2 bases, with 11 bases between them. Germline V gene sequence: CDR1 SGHTA, CDR2 FQGTGA. This CDR3 has 14 amino acids. The CDR3 DNA sequence: TGTGCCAGCAGCTTGGGAACAGGACCCTACGAGCAGTACTTC. This sequence encodes CASSLGTGPYEQYF.

The V and J genes are TRBV25-1 and TRBJ1-4; 9 nucleotides align to TRBD1. V gave up 4 bases and J gave up 4 bases; unmatched junction bases: 4. In germline, CDR1 is MGHDK, CDR2 SYGVNS. This CDR3 spans 15 amino acids. DNA of the CDR3: TGTGCCAGCAGTGCCCACAGGGGGCTTAATGAAAAACTGTTTTTT. The encoded protein is CASSAHRGLNEKLFF.

This clone was counted once. This chain uses TRBV5-1 with TRBJ2-5; 8 bases are a match to TRBD1. The V gene's germline CDR1 is SGHRS and CDR2 YFSETQ. V lost 4 bases and J lost 5; bases outside the gene matches: 10. This CDR3 has 15 amino acids. The CDR3 is CASSPSTGAAETQYF. CDR3 DNA: TGCGCCAGCAGCCCGTCGACAGGGGCGGCGGAGACCCAGTACTTC.

The CDR3: CASSYLYLVRNEKLFF. The CDR3, as DNA: TGTGCCAGCAGCTACCTTTACTTGGTGAGGAATGAAAAACTGTTTTTT. V is TRBV6-5 and J is TRBJ1-4; D is unresolved. Germline CDR1 reads MNHEY; CDR2 reads SVGAGI. This CDR3 region has 16 residues. V shed 6 bases and J shed 5 bases, with 19 bases lying between them.

The genes are TRBV30 and TRBJ1-2; the match to TRBD1 covers 7 bases. The ends lost 1 base at V and 5 bases at J; junction bases unmatched: 7. The CDR3 contains 14 residues. CDR1 and CDR2 (germline): GTSNPN, SVGIG (reference sequence). CDR3 nucleotide sequence: TGTGCCTGGAGTGCAACAGGGGAGAGGTATGGCTACACCTTC. It yields the protein CAWSATGERYGYTF.

This clone was detected ten times or more. The chain joins TRBV5-1 to TRBJ1-3; a weak D match, TRBD1 (5 bases). The V end lost 0 bases, the J end lost 2 bases, and 12 bases lay between the germline ends. This CDR3 has 16 amino acids. Germline CDR1 SGHRS, CDR2 YFSETQ. The CDR3: CASSLVPGVTGNTIYF. The CDR3, as DNA: TGCGCCAGCAGCTTGGTCCCGGGGGTGACTGGAAACACCATATATTTT.

The chain combines TRBV5-1 with TRBJ1-5, with a weak D call TRBD1 (5 bases). The CDR3 has 16 amino acids. Germline CDR1 and CDR2: SGHRS and YFSETQ. Between the trimmed V and J ends, which lost 5 bases and 6 bases, there was a span of 21 bases. As DNA, the CDR3 is TGCGCCAGCAGGCGAAACGGGCAGACGGGGGGTCAGCCCCAGCATTTT. Its protein product is CASRRNGQTGGQPQHF. The full variable domain, rest sourced from reference TRBV5-1 and TRBJ1-5, is KAGVTQTPRYLIKTRGQQVTLSCSPISGHRSVSWYQQTPGQGLQFLFEYFSETQRNKGNFPGRFSGRQFSNSRSEMNVSTLELGDSALYLCASRRNGQTGGQPQHFGDGTRLSIL.

The V and J genes are TRBV24-1 and TRBJ1-2; D might be TRBD1 (5 bases). The V and J ends lost 9 bases and 4 bases respectively, with 14 bases between them. The CDR3 consists of 13 residues. Germline assignment: CDR1 KGHDR and CDR2 SFDVKD. CDR3 sequence: CATPQQESYGYTF. CDR3 DNA: TGTGCCACCCCCCAACAGGAAAGCTATGGCTACACCTTC.

A single count supports this clone. This chain connects TRBV10-3 to TRBJ1-5; D remains unclear. This CDR3 has 15 amino acids. Per germline, CDR1 ENHRY and CDR2 SYGVKD. V gave up 2 bases and J gave up 0 bases, with 8 bases separating them. Here the CDR3 DNA reads TGTGCCATCAGTGAGGGCCGAAATAGCAATCAGCCCCAGCATTTT. The encoded protein is CAISEGRNSNQPQHF.

The chain links TRBV9 to TRBJ2-2; 13 bases fit TRBD2. The J segment lost 6 bases and the V segment lost 4 bases, leaving 6 bases of the junction unmatched. CDR1 and CDR2 (germline): SGDLS, YYNGEE. The CDR3 has 16 amino acids. CDR3 sequence: CASSPGLAGDPGELFF. The CDR3 DNA reads as TGTGCCAGCAGCCCCGGACTAGCGGGGGACCCCGGGGAGCTGTTTTTT.

The V gene is TRBV3-1 (or the pseudogene TRBV3-2), the J gene TRBJ1-2, with D maybe TRBD1 (6 bases). Per the germline V gene, CDR1 is LGHDT and CDR2 is YNNKEL (reference sequence). The ends were cut back, 7 bases at V and 4 bases at J, with 22 bases in the middle. The CDR3 consists of 16 residues. The CDR3 DNA sequence: TGTGCCAGCACCAAGGCGGGGGGGGGCGCGATCTATGGCTACACCTTC. Protein: CASTKAGGGAIYGYTF.

The chain links TRBV5-1 to TRBJ2-3; D is uncertain. Germline V gene data show CDR1 as SGHRS and CDR2 as YFSETQ. The CDR3 consists of 13 residues. V was pared by 0 bases and J by 4 bases, with 6 bases between. For the CDR3, the DNA is TGCGCCAGCAGCTTGGCCAGTTCAGATACGCAGTATTTT. It translates to CASSLASSDTQYF. The full variable domain, rest sourced from reference TRBV5-1 and TRBJ2-3, is KAGVTQTPRYLIKTRGQQVTLSCSPISGHRSVSWYQQTPGQGLQFLFEYFSETQRNKGNFPGRFSGRQFSNSRSEMNVSTLELGDSALYLCASSLASSDTQYFGPGTRLTVL.

This rearrangement joins TRBV4-1 to TRBJ1-2, with D uncertain. Germline CDR1 reads MGHRA; CDR2 reads YSYEKL. The CDR3 totals 14 residues. Trimming shortened V by 2 bases and J by 8 bases, and 15 bases separated the two germline ends. The CDR3 reads CASSQRTEREGYTF. Here the CDR3 DNA reads TGCGCCAGCAGCCAACGGACCGAGCGGGAGGGCTACACCTTC.

This chain joins TRBV7-9 and TRBJ2-5; D may be TRBD1 (5 bases). This CDR3 has 13 amino acids. Germline V gene data show CDR1 as SEHNR and CDR2 as FQNEAQ (reference sequence). V was trimmed by 1 base and J by 3 bases, leaving 6 bases between them. CDR3 nucleotide sequence: TGTGCCAGCAGCTTAGTAGGGGAAGAGACCCAGTACTTC. Translating it yields CASSLVGEETQYF. The whole variable domain, filled in from reference TRBV7-9 and TRBJ2-5, reads DTGVSQNPRHKITKRGQNVTFRCDPISEHNRLYWYRQTLGQGPEFLTYFQNEAQLEKSRLLSDRFSAERPKGSFSTLEIQRTEQGDSAMYLCASSLVGEETQYFGPGTRLLVL.

The chain recombines TRBV2 with TRBJ2-5; tentative D call: TRBD1 (6 bases). Germline loops: CDR1 SNHLY, CDR2 FYNNEI. V lost 6 bases and J 5 bases, leaving 19 bases between the germline ends. This CDR3 comprises 15 residues. CDR3 residues: CASSKQGSPGETQYF. CDR3 nucleotides: TGTGCCAGCAGCAAACAGGGCTCCCCCGGGGAGACCCAGTACTTC.

In its sample, this clone was seen once. This chain joins TRBV6-5 and TRBJ1-2, with 7 nucleotides matching TRBD1. V was pared by 5 bases and J by 7 bases, with 7 bases of the junction left unmatched. Germline CDR1 reads MNHEY; CDR2 reads SVGAGI. The CDR3 has 13 amino acids. The DNA of the CDR3 is TGTGCCAGCAGTAATCGACAGGGAGGTGGCTACACCTTC. Protein: CASSNRQGGGYTF.

The V call is TRBV5-1, the J call TRBJ1-4; TRBD1 might be the D (5 bases). Trimming took 0 bases from V and 4 from J, leaving 7 bases between them. CDR1 is SGHRS, CDR2 YFSETQ, per germline. There are 14 residues in the CDR3. The CDR3: CASSLGGINEKLFF. The CDR3 bases are TGCGCCAGCAGCTTGGGGGGCATTAATGAAAAACTGTTTTTT.

The chain employs TRBV24-1 and TRBJ2-7; D is undetermined. From germline, CDR1 is KGHDR and CDR2 SFDVKD. Deletions cut 3 bases from V and 7 bases from J, with 9 bases between. This CDR3 spans 12 amino acids. This CDR3 reads CATSDPGGEQYF. For the CDR3, the DNA is TGTGCCACCAGTGATCCAGGTGGAGAGCAGTACTTC.

The table lists this clone with a count of one. The rearrangement links TRBV15 to TRBJ2-5; 9 positions match TRBD1. Germline V lookup: CDR1 LNHNV, CDR2 YYDKDF (reference sequence). CDR3 size: 17 residues. The V gene end was trimmed by 4 bases and the J gene end by 4 bases; junction bases not matched to a gene: 13. CDR3 in amino acids: CATSTGTGIGFLETQYF. The CDR3 DNA reads TGTGCCACCAGCACCGGGACAGGGATCGGTTTTTTAGAGACCCAGTACTTC.